Listed here is a single T cell receptor (beta chain). An end of the junction does not agree with germline; a read error may underlie this. In the original analysis: The assay estimated nucleated cells by amplifying reference gene primers. Data came from immunoSEQ multiplex PCR; TCRdb stores just in-frame clones and leaves some out. V and J calls and clone size are those listed in that table; D and trimming were worked out from the DNA. There are roughly 140,000 clones in the sample; 75% to 90% occur only once, and roughly 1.5% lies in the top ten. This sample is part of a study of blood T cell repertoires in COVID-19. Study-wide background: PBMCs, B-cell-depleted T cells, or T cells were the source of the cDNA or gDNA that made up the material.

CDR1 MDHEN and CDR2 SYDVKM come from the germline V gene. There are 11 residues in the CDR3. The rearrangement links TRBV28 to TRBJ1-1; D is perhaps TRBD1 (5 bases). What was sequenced was peripheral blood. The receptor was isolated from a woman aged 50 to 60 with acute or convalescent COVID-19. The CDR3 sequence is CASSLNGAIVF. The CDR3 DNA reads as TGTGCCAGCAGTTTAAATGGGGCGATCGTCTTT.